The clone carrying this T cell receptor beta chain has a count of ten or more. Time point meaning: sample taken at primary tumor resection. The donors, more than 55 patients with untreated early-stage non-small cell lung cancer, provided the samples. Frozen PBMC, nontumor lung or tumor provided whole RNA, which was sequenced unsorted. These data are taken from a study of spatial heterogeneity in lung cancer. Germline values: CDR1 MNHEY, CDR2 SVGEGT. Trimming removed 6 bases from V and 6 bases from J, with 8 bases in between. The CDR3 has 11 amino acids. A unique molecular identifier was carried by every single TCR cDNA molecule. MiXCR, applied by TCRdb to the 5' RACE reads, yields one record per CDR3 protein. The sample holds some 40,000 distinct CDR3 sequences, roughly 4.9% seen once.

The chain joins TRBV6-2 or TRBV6-3 to TRBJ1-1; the D is unclear. The sample was PBMCs, taken at surgery. This receptor was taken from a female donor with early-stage non-small cell lung cancer. The DNA of the CDR3 is TGTGCCAGCAGGGACGAAGCTGAAGCTTTCTTT. Protein sequence: CASRDEAEAFF.